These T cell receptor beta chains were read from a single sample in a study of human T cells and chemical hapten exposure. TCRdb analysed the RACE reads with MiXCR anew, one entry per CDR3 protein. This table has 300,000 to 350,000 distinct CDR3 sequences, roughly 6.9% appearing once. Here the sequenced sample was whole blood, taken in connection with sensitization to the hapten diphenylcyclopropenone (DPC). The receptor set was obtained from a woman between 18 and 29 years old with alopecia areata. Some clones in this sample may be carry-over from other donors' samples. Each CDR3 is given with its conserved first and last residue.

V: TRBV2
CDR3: CASSVGGMETQYF

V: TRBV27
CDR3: CASSSTTGVNEKLFF

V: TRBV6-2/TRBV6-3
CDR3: CASTIPLYKEKHF

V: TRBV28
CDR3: CASSFAGLAGGISTDTQYF

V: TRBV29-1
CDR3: CSVSGGTGTYEQYF

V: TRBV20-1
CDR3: CSARSRASYEQYF

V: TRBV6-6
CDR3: CASSIPQDLEQYF

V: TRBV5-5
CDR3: CASTPFRAQNEKLFF

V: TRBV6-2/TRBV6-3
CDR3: CASSYDVLNQPQHF

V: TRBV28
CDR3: CASSLISSYNSPLHF

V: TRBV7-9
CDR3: CASSPTGRGNEAFF

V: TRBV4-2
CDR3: CASSIDGLEGELFF

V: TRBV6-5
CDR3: CASSLLEGQPQHF

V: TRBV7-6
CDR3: CASSTRAGAISDTQYF

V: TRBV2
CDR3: CASSAWARQPQHF

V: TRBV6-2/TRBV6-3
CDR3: CASSNDRDTEAFF

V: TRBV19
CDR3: CASSMIGTQETQYF

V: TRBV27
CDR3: CASSFRGTGYYGYTF

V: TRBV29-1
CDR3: CSVLTGGAVTDTQYF

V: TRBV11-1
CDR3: CASSHAGSSVGEQYF

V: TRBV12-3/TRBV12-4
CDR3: CASGGGEWTEAFF

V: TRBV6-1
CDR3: CASSEVGGASYNEQFF

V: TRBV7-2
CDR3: CASSFGGGNEQFF

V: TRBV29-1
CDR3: CSVGGAEKGVTDTQYF

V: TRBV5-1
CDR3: CAREPDGELFF

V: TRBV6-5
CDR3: CASSTDKTYGYTF

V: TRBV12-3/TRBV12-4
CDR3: CASSLFGGNEQFF

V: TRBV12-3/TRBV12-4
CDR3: CATRLAGSTDTQYF

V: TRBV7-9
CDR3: CASTRQGNEQFF

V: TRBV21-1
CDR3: CASSNPRQDRWGDTQYF

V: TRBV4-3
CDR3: CASSQAYETGGNEQFF

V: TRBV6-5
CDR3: CASSYRRGNGNTIYF

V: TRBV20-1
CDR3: CSATTGGTEAFF

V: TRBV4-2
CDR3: CASSQGSSGGSSYEQYF

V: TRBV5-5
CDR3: CASSEGSWRTDTQYF